Presented here are 18 T cell receptor beta chains from one specimen sequenced in a study of PD-1 blockade in classical Hodgkin lymphoma. Exposure to brentuximab vedotin varied, and each patient had relapsed following autologous stem cell transplantation. The data were produced by immunoSEQ multiplex PCR, yet TCRdb's version contains in-frame clones alone and is incomplete. The sample holds roughly 60,000 clones, approximately 90% seen once. The sample here was peripheral blood mononuclear cells (PBMCs), taken before the second cycle of nivolumab. Receptors were obtained from a human donor with classical Hodgkin lymphoma.

The genes are TRBV28 and TRBJ2-7; TRBD1 matches at 11 bases. J was trimmed by 6 bases and V by 7 bases; bases with no gene match: 11. Germline CDR1 and CDR2: MDHEN and SYDVKM. CDR3 length: 15 amino acids. CDR3 residues: CASIGGTGGVPEQYF. Here the CDR3 DNA reads TGTGCCAGCATCGGCGGGACAGGGGGAGTCCCCGAGCAGTACTTC. Drawing the rest from reference TRBV28 and TRBJ2-7, the complete variable domain is DVKVTQSSRYLVKRTGEKVFLECVQDMDHENMFWYRQDPGLGLRLIYFSYDVKMKEKGDIPEGYSVSREKKERFSLILESASTNQTSMYLCASIGGTGGVPEQYFGPGTRLTVT.

V gene TRBV4-1 combines with J gene TRBJ2-4, with D tentatively TRBD1 (6 bases). CDR1 MGHRA and CDR2 YSYEKL come from the germline V gene. Trimming stripped 0 bases from V and 4 bases from J, with 13 bases between. This CDR3 is built from 16 residues. CDR3 nucleotide sequence: TGCGCCAGCAGCCAAGAGGGGGAAGACAGGAAAAACATTCAGTACTTC. This translates into CASSQEGEDRKNIQYF.

The chain recombines TRBV7-2 with TRBJ2-5; D gene uncertain. The V gene's germline CDR1 is SGHTA and CDR2 FQGNSA. The CDR3 totals 13 residues. The germline V and J ends were trimmed by 1 base and 7 bases, with 10 bases remaining between them. This CDR3 is CASSLVGLGTQYF. The CDR3 coding sequence is TGTGCCAGCAGCTTAGTAGGCCTAGGGACCCAGTACTTC.

The chain is built from TRBV7-8 and TRBJ1-4, with no clear D. This CDR3 comprises 18 residues. CDR1 SGHVS and CDR2 FQNEAQ come from the germline V gene. With 5 bases removed from V and 3 bases from J, the gap between germline ends came to 22 bases. CDR3 coding DNA: TGTGCCAGCAGCCCCATTATCCTCGGGTTTGCAGCTAATGAAAAACTGTTTTTT. Translating it yields CASSPIILGFAANEKLFF.

This chain uses TRBV5-1 with TRBJ2-1; 9 bases fit TRBD2. After removal of 9 bases from V and 5 bases from J, the junction contained 9 bases not matched to a gene. This CDR3 has 14 amino acids. The V gene's germline CDR1 is SGHRS and CDR2 YFSETQ. The CDR3 sequence: CATTLAGSNNEQFF. The CDR3 DNA follows: TGCGCCACAACCCTAGCGGGGTCCAACAATGAGCAGTTCTTC.

The chain joins TRBV11-2 to TRBJ2-6, with 8 positions matching TRBD1. Germline trimming cut 5 bases from V and 12 bases from J; bases unmatched to any gene: 9. This CDR3 comprises 14 residues. CDR1 SGHAT and CDR2 FQNNGV come from the germline V gene. The chain's CDR3 is CASSHRTGLRVLTF. The CDR3 bases are TGTGCCAGCAGCCACCGGACAGGGTTACGCGTCCTGACTTTC.

V usage is TRBV7-9 and J usage is TRBJ2-2, with unresolved D. V lost 5 bases and J 2 bases, leaving 15 bases between the germline ends. This CDR3 spans 16 amino acids. CDR1 and CDR2 (germline): SEHNR, FQNEAQ (reference sequence). The CDR3 spells CASSPTSPQNTGELFF. The CDR3 DNA follows: TGTGCCAGCAGCCCTACCTCTCCCCAAAACACCGGGGAGCTGTTTTTT.

V usage is TRBV29-1 and J usage is TRBJ1-1; 7 nucleotides match TRBD1. V shed 6 bases, J shed 11 bases, and the junction held 12 bases outside the gene matches. There are 12 residues in the CDR3. The germline gives CDR1 SQVTM, CDR2 ANQGSEA. The CDR3 sequence: CSVVDDRARAFF. CDR3 nucleotide sequence: TGCAGCGTCGTGGACGACAGGGCAAGGGCTTTCTTT.

The chain employs TRBV18 and TRBJ2-7; TRBD2 agrees at 9 bases. Germline V gene lookup returns CDR1 KGHSH and CDR2 LQKENI. There are 19 residues in the CDR3. V shed 2 bases and J 4 bases; nucleotides not matched to a gene: 18. CDR3 bases: TGTGCCAGCTCACCAATCCCCCTAGCGGGGAATTCTCAGAGTTACGAGCAGTACTTC. Translation: CASSPIPLAGNSQSYEQYF.

The sample holds a few counts of this clone. This rearrangement joins TRBV10-3 to TRBJ1-2, with D unclear. Deletions cut 4 bases from V and 4 bases from J, with 10 bases between. The CDR3 spans 13 residues. CDR1 and CDR2 (germline): ENHRY, SYGVKD. CDR3 in amino acids: CAISGPATYGYTF. The DNA for the CDR3 is TGTGCCATCAGTGGCCCAGCGACCTATGGCTACACCTTC.

In DNA, the CDR3 is TGTGCCAGCAGAGCGGAATCTGTATACGAGCAGTACTTC. It yields the protein CASRAESVYEQYF. The chain combines TRBV7-9 with TRBJ2-7; weak D call: TRBD2 (5 bases). CDR1 is SEHNR and CDR2 is FQNEAQ in the germline V gene (reference sequence). V shed 6 bases and J shed 4 bases, with 13 bases lying between them. This CDR3 has 13 amino acids.

The chain links TRBV9 to TRBJ2-7, with D perhaps given as TRBD1 or TRBD2 (5 bases each). The CDR3 loop spans 13 amino acids. The V gene lost 4 bases and the J gene lost 2 bases, with 10 bases spanning the gap. Germline values: CDR1 SGDLS, CDR2 YYNGEE. The CDR3 spells CASSPGPTYEQYF. The DNA of the CDR3 is TGTGCCAGCAGCCCGGGACCGACCTACGAGCAGTACTTC.

CDR3 sequence (DNA): TGTGCCAGCAGTTACGGTTCGGTGAACACTGAAGCTTTCTTT. It yields the protein CASSYGSVNTEAFF. The V gene is TRBV6-6, the J gene TRBJ1-1; D is uncertain. Germline-derived CDR1 and CDR2 are MNHNY and SVGAGI (reference sequence). With 2 bases removed from V and 0 bases from J, the gap between germline ends came to 7 bases. The CDR3 contains 14 residues.

The chain recombines TRBV7-3 with TRBJ1-5, with D hard to call. Trimming left V 1 base short and J 7 bases short, with 8 bases between. CDR3 size: 13 residues. Germline values: CDR1 SGHTA, CDR2 FQGTGA. In DNA, the CDR3 is TGTGCCAGCAGCTTAAATATGGACCAGCCCCAGCATTTT. Translated: CASSLNMDQPQHF.

V and J are TRBV5-1 and TRBJ1-1; D unclear. Trimming pared 0 bases from V and 9 bases from J, leaving 12 bases between. The CDR3 is made up of 13 amino acids. Germline lookup yields CDR1 SGHRS and CDR2 YFSETQ. CDR3 DNA sequence: TGCGCCAGCAGCTTGGAAGGGAGTGAGAAAGCTTTCTTT. This sequence encodes CASSLEGSEKAFF. The full variable domain, completed using reference TRBV5-1 and TRBJ1-1, is KAGVTQTPRYLIKTRGQQVTLSCSPISGHRSVSWYQQTPGQGLQFLFEYFSETQRNKGNFPGRFSGRQFSNSRSEMNVSTLELGDSALYLCASSLEGSEKAFFGQGTRLTVV.

The chain has TRBV21-1 and TRBJ2-2; the D segment call TRBD2 is taken from the table without a DNA check. TRBV21-1 is flagged as a pseudogene. This CDR3 has 17 residues. CDR3 sequence: CASTLPGGLSGAGELFF. The CDR3 region has the DNA TGTGCCAGCACCCTCCCAGGCGGACTTTCAGGAGCCGGGGAGCTGTTTTTT.

The chain carries TRBV5-1 and TRBJ2-3, with D hard to call. From germline, CDR1 is SGHRS and CDR2 YFSETQ. The CDR3 contains 14 residues. Trimming removed 3 bases at V and 4 bases at J, with 12 bases between. In DNA, the CDR3 is TGCGCCAGCAGCTCGAGACCGGCGGCAGATACGCAGTATTTT. The encoded protein is CASSSRPAADTQYF.

A few counts support this clone. V usage is TRBV5-5 and J usage is TRBJ1-1, with a tentative D call TRBD1 (6 bases). Trimming left V 2 bases short and J 1 base short, with 12 bases between. CDR3 length: 15 residues. The germline V gene has CDR1 SGHKS and CDR2 YYEKEE (reference sequence). The CDR3 is CASSLEGGKNTEAFF. As DNA, the CDR3 is TGTGCCAGCAGCTTAGAAGGGGGAAAGAACACTGAAGCTTTCTTT.